This T cell receptor (beta chain) is drawn from a study of T cells in Graves' hyperthyroidism and ophthalmopathy (dated by TCRdb to about 2019). With regard to the full study: Peripheral blood was sampled at the time of initial diagnosis, prior to any treatment. TCR Vbeta CDR3 sequencing of 130 to 150 peripheral blood samples (43 ophthalmopathy, 75 or so hyperthyroidism and about 17 progressor patients) is reported in the paper. In addition, the study compared T-cell repertoires in thyroid tissue and in blood from six Graves' hyperthyroidism patients. An independent validation cohort of around 19 hyperthyroidism patients and 15 or so patients who later progressed to ophthalmopathy tested prospective prediction of ophthalmopathy. After blood sampling, hyperthyroidism patients were treated with methimazole at a starting dose of 30 mg daily, and ophthalmopathy patients were treated with high-dose intravenous methylprednisolone. To identify distinguishing TCR V-J signatures, a discovery cohort of about 100 patients was used, comprising 43 with Graves' ophthalmopathy and around 60 with stable Graves' hyperthyroidism. The 90 to 100 discovery patients were randomly split 7:3 into training and test sets. What the authors observed across the whole study: No statistical method was used to set the sample size in advance, and investigators knew the group allocation. During validation, the model predicted progression to ophthalmopathy a median of about 6.5 months ahead of onset, with around 71% sensitivity and more than 72% specificity. In cross-validation, a model built on a 13 V-J signature told ophthalmopathy apart from stable hyperthyroidism with 87.88% sensitivity and roughly 81% specificity, and in testing the same model reached 80%/75%. Most expanded thyroid clonotypes (frequency above 0.001) were also found in blood, which suggests that blood repertoires may mirror thyroid immune responses.

This clonotype was counted at least ten times. It lacks a known antigen. Base qualities were left out, and no much larger clone turns up one base away. In the ophthalmopathy patients, disease was moderately to severely active, with a Clinical Activity Score of 3 or more, a NOSPECS grade of 4 or more, and a duration of less than 3 months. Patients with uncontrolled infections, other autoimmune diseases, pregnancy or lactation were excluded. Diagnoses were based on clinical symptoms, serum thyroxine and TRAb, thyroid ultrasound and orbital computed tomography. Ficoll-Paque density gradient centrifugation was used to isolate PBMCs from 8 to 10 ml of fresh peripheral blood. Total RNA was extracted with Trizol reagent, and quality was checked on an Agilent 2100 Bioanalyzer. The TCR beta CDR3 regions were amplified from RNA transcripts. The first round of RT-PCR for the TCR CDR3 was performed with the HTBI primer set and the Qiagen OneStep RT-PCR kit. Libraries were constructed in a second round of multiplex PCR, after which size selection and purification were carried out. Sequencing of the libraries was done on an Illumina HiSeq2000 using paired-end 100 bp reads. The authors' pipeline ran thus. SOAPnuke was used to process the raw data, with reads discarded if the reads contained adapters or uncalled bases, had a mean Phred below 15, or lacked an exact constant-primer or identifier match. High-quality paired reads were merged with COPE v1.2.5, and unique nucleotide sequences were defined as clonotypes. Clonotypes were aligned to IMGT TRBV, TRBD and TRBJ reference segments using MiTCR v1.1. Analysis was restricted to V-J combinations with a frequency above 0.0001, which covered about 99% of repertoires. The TCS score was defined as F50 (clonal expansion) divided by E x V (chaos), with BLOSUM62-based TCRdist calculated between CDR3 peptides within each V-J. Welch's t-statistics and random forest reduced approximately 520 V-J features to some 14, which were used in a naive Bayes classifier (R e1071). The public sequencing data were trimmed at Q25 with fastp and processed into clonotypes with MiXCR by TCRdb, which kept only in-frame beta chains. Duplicate CDR3 protein sequences are folded into a single record with the most common DNA and genes. The V and J calls here are based on TCRdb, not the publication. Counted in this sample were about 52,000 distinct CDR3 sequences; approximately 52% of them appeared once. Approximately 9% of the sample belongs to the ten largest clones.

The TCR originated in a woman aged 45-65 years with Graves' ophthalmopathy. Input material: blood.

The DNA sequence is given as TGTGCCAGCAGCCAGGCAGACCGGTCTTACAATGAGCAGTTCTTC. Translated, it reads CASSQADRSYNEQFF. The rearrangement joined TRBV11-1 to TRBJ2-1; the D gene remains uncertain. Measured from the cysteine to the phenylalanine, the CDR3 is 15 residues long. Of the read, only the CDR3 DNA is kept; its 45 bases are in frame from base 1. Looking up the germline V gene (reference sequence) yields CDR1 SGHAT and CDR2 FQDESV. Trimming costs V 5 bases and J 4 bases, and their ends lie 15 bases apart. The full variable domain, completed from the reference TRBV11-1 and TRBJ2-1 proteins outside the CDR3, reads EAEVAQSPRYKITEKSQAVAFWCDPISGHATLYWYRQILGQGPELLVQFQDESVVDDSQLPKDRFSAERLKGVDSTLKIQPAELGDSAMYLCASSQADRSYNEQFFGPGTRLTVL.